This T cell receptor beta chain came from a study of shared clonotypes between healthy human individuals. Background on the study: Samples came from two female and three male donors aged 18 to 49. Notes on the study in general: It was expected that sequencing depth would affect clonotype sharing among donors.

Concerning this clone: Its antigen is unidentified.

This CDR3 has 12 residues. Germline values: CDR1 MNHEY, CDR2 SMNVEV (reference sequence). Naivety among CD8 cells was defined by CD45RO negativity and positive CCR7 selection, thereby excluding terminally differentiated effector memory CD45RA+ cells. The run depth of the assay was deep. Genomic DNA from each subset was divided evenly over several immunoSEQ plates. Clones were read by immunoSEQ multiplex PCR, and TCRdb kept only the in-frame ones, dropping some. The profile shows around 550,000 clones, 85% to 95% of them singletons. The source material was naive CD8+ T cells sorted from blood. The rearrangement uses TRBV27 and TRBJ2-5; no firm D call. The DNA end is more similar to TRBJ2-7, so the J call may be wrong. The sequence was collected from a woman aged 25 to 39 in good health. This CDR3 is CAAQASSYEQYF. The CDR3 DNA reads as TGTGCCGCCCAGGCGAGCTCCTACGAGCAGTACTTC.